This T cell receptor beta chain appears in the sequencing data of a study of CD8 T cells in ankylosing spondylitis. Study results and limitations: Disease-linked clones were found to be CD8+ and relatively rare in peripheral blood. Earlier studies detected some motif variants in reactive arthritis synovial fluid and blood.

Of note for this clonotype: Its target is not known.

Each CDR3 protein gets one entry after TCRdb re-called the 5' RACE reads with MiXCR. The table lists around 150,000 distinct CDR3 sequences, roughly a third of them singletons. The CDR3 totals 16 residues. Losses at the gene ends were 3 bases for V and 4 bases for J; bases not matched to a gene: 6. In germline, CDR1 is SNHLY, CDR2 FYNNEI. This sequence originates from a male donor with ankylosing spondylitis. The chain combines TRBV2 with TRBJ1-2; 12 bases align to TRBD1. The sample taken for sequencing was synovial fluid, either unsorted or a sorted T cell fraction (not recorded which). For the CDR3, the DNA is TGTGCCAGCAGTGAGCACGGGACAGGGGGCGGCTATGGCTACACCTTC. Its translation: CASSEHGTGGGYGYTF.